This T cell receptor (beta chain) was captured in a study of T cells in Graves' hyperthyroidism and ophthalmopathy. Germline V CDR1 and CDR2: SGHTS, YDEGEE. This CDR3 comprises 15 residues. The V segment lost 4 bases and the J segment 6 bases; nucleotides outside the gene matches: 8. This clonotype was observed a few times. Regions amplified from RNA transcripts were the TCR beta CDR3 regions. The HTBI set primed first-round TCR CDR3 RT-PCR. TCRdb re-analysed the multiplex PCR reads in MiXCR, keeping a single row per CDR3 protein. The repertoire includes more than 550,000 distinct CDR3 sequences, under 20% of them detected once, and around 17% sits in the top ten.

The chain recombines TRBV5-8 with TRBJ2-1, with 9 positions matching TRBD2. The origin of this receptor is a woman aged 45-60 years with Graves' hyperthyroidism that later progressed to Graves' ophthalmopathy. Sample: blood. CDR3 in amino acids: CASSRGGAGLNEQFF. DNA of the CDR3: TGTGCCAGCAGCCGCGGGGGGGCCGGCCTCAATGAGCAGTTCTTC.